A single sample gave rise to the 32 T cell receptor beta chains below, sequenced in a study of blood T cell repertoires in COVID-19. Profiled with immunoSEQ multiplex PCR; TCRdb holds only in-frame clones, not every one. This sample has approximately 110,000 clones, with 70% to 85% found just once. Material for sequencing was peripheral blood. These TCRs come from a man aged 65-85 years with active or convalescent COVID-19.

The chain couples TRBV2 to TRBJ2-6; D call uncertain. The CDR3 consists of 15 residues. Germline loops: CDR1 SNHLY, CDR2 FYNNEI. Trimming stripped 7 bases from V and 0 bases from J, with 10 bases between. CDR3 coding DNA: TGTGCCAGCATTTTACACCTCTCTGGGGCCAACGTCCTGACTTTC. Its protein product is CASILHLSGANVLTF.

The sample holds a few counts of this clone. This chain links TRBV20-1 with TRBJ2-7, with TRBD2 matching over 12 bases. Looked up from germline, CDR1 is DFQATT and CDR2 is SNEGSKA (reference sequence). The CDR3 is 15 residues long. The J segment lost 3 bases and the V segment lost 3 bases, leaving 6 bases of the junction unmatched. The CDR3 coding sequence is TGCAGTGCTAGTTCCGGACTAGCGGGAAACTACGAGCAGTACTTC. It is translated as CSASSGLAGNYEQYF.

The chain uses TRBV7-9 and TRBJ2-1; 8 positions match TRBD2. Per the germline V gene, CDR1 is SEHNR and CDR2 is FQNEAQ (reference sequence). Losses at the gene ends were 0 bases for V and 7 bases for J; bases not matched to a gene: 14. CDR3 length: 18 amino acids. The CDR3 reads CASSLAGASGRIRNEQFF. CDR3 coding DNA: TGTGCCAGCAGCTTAGCGGGGGCTAGCGGGCGGATAAGGAATGAGCAGTTCTTC.

The rearrangement links TRBV5-1 to TRBJ1-5; 10 nucleotides align to TRBD1. The germline V gene has CDR1 SGHRS and CDR2 YFSETQ. V lost 4 bases, J lost 5 bases, and 3 bases stayed unmatched. The CDR3 spans 14 residues. The CDR3 is CASSAGTGDQPQHF. Written as DNA, the CDR3 is TGCGCCAGCAGCGCCGGGACAGGGGATCAGCCCCAGCATTTT.

DNA for the CDR3: TGTGCCAGCAGCACCTCTGGCGGGACAGGGTCCTACGAGCAGTACTTC. Its protein is CASSTSGGTGSYEQYF. V and J are TRBV5-5 and TRBJ2-7, with TRBD1 identical over 9 bases. Germline V gene data show CDR1 as SGHKS and CDR2 as YYEKEE (reference sequence). The CDR3 is 16 amino acids. J lost 1 base, V lost 4 bases, and 9 bases had no gene match.

This chain uses TRBV18 with TRBJ1-4; D not certain. V dropped 0 bases and J dropped 8 bases, with 13 bases sitting between them. The length of the CDR3 is 15 residues. Germline loops: CDR1 KGHSH, CDR2 LQKENI. The CDR3 loop is CASSPPTNRREKLFF. CDR3 nucleotide sequence: TGTGCCAGCTCACCACCGACCAATCGGAGGGAAAAACTGTTTTTT.

The chain employs TRBV6-5 and TRBJ1-1; no definite D call. This CDR3 spans 12 amino acids. Germline CDR1 is MNHEY and CDR2 is SVGAGI. V was cut by 8 bases and J by 6 bases, with 13 bases left in between. CDR3 DNA sequence: TGTGCCAGCTCCTCTCGAGGCGCTGAAGCTTTCTTT. Translating it yields CASSSRGAEAFF.

This chain links TRBV7-3 with TRBJ2-2; no clear D. V lost 4 bases and J 8 bases, leaving 8 bases between the germline ends. This CDR3 contains 12 residues. Germline V lookup: CDR1 SGHTA, CDR2 FQGTGA. The CDR3 DNA is TGTGCCAGCAGCTCCTCGCGGGGGGAGCTGTTTTTT. Residues: CASSSSRGELFF. Drawing the rest from reference TRBV7-3 and TRBJ2-2, the complete variable domain is GAGVSQTPSNKVTEKGKYVELRCDPISGHTALYWYRQSLGQGPEFLIYFQGTGAADDSGLPNDRFFAVRPEGSVSTLKIQRTERGDSAVYLCASSSSRGELFFGEGSRLTVL.

The chain couples TRBV5-5 to TRBJ1-2; D not certain. This CDR3 is built from 14 residues. Germline CDR1 SGHKS, CDR2 YYEKEE (reference sequence). V was clipped by 2 bases and J by 4 bases, with 12 bases between them. CDR3 protein: CASSLTDGLYGYTF. The CDR3 DNA follows: TGTGCCAGCAGCTTAACGGACGGACTCTATGGCTACACCTTC.

The chain carries TRBV19 and TRBJ2-6; TRBD2 is a possible D gene (7 bases). V was shortened by 7 bases and J by 2 bases, with 15 bases between the two germline ends. This CDR3 region has 16 residues. Germline V CDR1 and CDR2: LNHDA, SQIVND (reference sequence). The CDR3 coding sequence is TGTGCCAGTAAAAAGGGAGGGGGAGCTGGGGCCAACGTCCTGACTTTC. Translated: CASKKGGGAGANVLTF.

This clone was counted between two and nine times. This sequence joins TRBV18 and TRBJ1-2, with D maybe TRBD1 (6 bases). Germline CDR1 reads KGHSH; CDR2 reads LQKENI. V was trimmed by 4 bases and J by 5 bases, leaving 14 bases between them. There are 14 residues in the CDR3. The CDR3 sequence is CASSRWTEGYGYTF. The CDR3 nucleotides are TGTGCCAGCTCACGCTGGACAGAAGGGTATGGCTACACCTTC.

The chain uses TRBV6-6 and TRBJ2-7; D call uncertain. The ends were cut back, 8 bases at V and 3 bases at J, with 5 bases in the middle. This CDR3 is 10 amino acids long. Germline V gene sequence: CDR1 MNHNY, CDR2 SVGAGI (reference sequence). The CDR3 is CASGFYEQYF. In DNA form, the CDR3 reads TGTGCCAGCGGCTTCTACGAGCAGTACTTC.

The J gene is TRBJ1-4, the V gene TRBV5-1; tentatively, D is TRBD1 (5 bases). In germline, CDR1 is SGHRS, CDR2 YFSETQ. The CDR3 contains 15 residues. V lost 4 bases to trimming and J lost 2 bases, with 12 bases between them. This CDR3 is CASSPSTATNEKLFF. The CDR3, as DNA: TGCGCCAGCAGCCCCTCGACAGCGACTAATGAAAAACTGTTTTTT.

This clone was observed a few times. The chain links TRBV27 to TRBJ1-1, with TRBD1 identical over 10 bases. From germline, CDR1 is MNHEY and CDR2 SMNVEV (reference sequence). CDR3 size: 16 residues. The V gene end was trimmed by 3 bases and the J gene end by 4 bases; junction bases not matched to a gene: 8. The CDR3 bases are TGTGCCAGCAGTTTTCTAACCGGGACAGGGGTCACTGAAGCTTTCTTT. Translation gives CASSFLTGTGVTEAFF.

In its sample, this clone was seen once. This chain uses TRBV5-1 with TRBJ2-1; TRBD2 might be the D (5 bases). V lost 2 bases to trimming and J lost 2 bases, with 8 bases between them. This CDR3 is 14 amino acids long. The germline CDR1 and CDR2 sequences are SGHRS and YFSETQ. CDR3 protein: CASSFGLTYNEQFF. Written as DNA, the CDR3 is TGCGCCAGCAGCTTTGGACTGACCTACAATGAGCAGTTCTTC.

This rearrangement joins TRBV6-5 to TRBJ1-2; TRBD1 is a possible D gene (6 bases). V lost 6 bases to trimming and J lost 4 bases, with 12 bases between them. Per germline, CDR1 MNHEY and CDR2 SVGAGI. The CDR3 has 13 amino acids. This CDR3 reads CASRRTGPYGYTF. The CDR3 coding sequence is TGTGCCAGCAGACGAACAGGGCCCTATGGCTACACCTTC.

This clone was found a few times. This chain links TRBV6-5 with TRBJ1-1; TRBD1 agrees at 7 bases. The CDR3 is 12 amino acids. Germline V CDR1 and CDR2: MNHEY, SVGAGI. Trimming cost V 5 bases and J 8 bases; bases outside gene matches: 5. The CDR3 DNA is TGTGCCAGCAGTCCTACAGGGGTAGAAGCTTTCTTT. This gives the protein CASSPTGVEAFF.

This chain uses TRBV5-7 with TRBJ2-7; 9 bases are shared with TRBD1. TRBV5-7 is recorded as an ORF, its role being uncertain. The ends lost 2 bases at V and 1 base at J; junction bases unmatched: 4. This CDR3 spans 15 amino acids. The CDR3: CASSFEQGASYEQYF. CDR3 DNA sequence: TGTGCCAGCAGCTTCGAACAGGGGGCTTCCTACGAGCAGTACTTC.

This chain's CDR3 is CASSLSGASSYNEQFF. In nucleotides, the CDR3 is TGTGCCAGCAGCTTAAGTGGGGCTTCCTCCTACAATGAGCAGTTCTTC. The V and J genes are TRBV7-2 and TRBJ2-1; perhaps TRBD1 as D (5 bases). Germline V gene data show CDR1 as SGHTA and CDR2 as FQGNSA. The CDR3 contains 16 residues. V lost 2 bases and J 0 bases, leaving 11 bases between the germline ends.

V is TRBV6-5 and J is TRBJ1-1; D is unresolved. Germline CDR1 reads MNHEY; CDR2 reads SVGAGI. The V gene lost 5 bases and the J gene lost 5 bases, with 12 bases spanning the gap. The CDR3 totals 13 residues. The chain's CDR3 is CASSPNGETEAFF. CDR3 DNA: TGTGCCAGCAGTCCCAACGGGGAAACTGAAGCTTTCTTT.

This chain links TRBV5-5 with TRBJ2-7; 7 bases map to TRBD1. CDR3 size: 15 residues. Germline-derived CDR1 and CDR2 are SGHKS and YYEKEE (reference sequence). V shed 0 bases and J 4 bases; nucleotides not matched to a gene: 7. CDR3 loop: CASSLAGTDNYEQYF. The CDR3 DNA reads as TGTGCCAGCAGCTTGGCCGGGACAGACAATTACGAGCAGTACTTC.

This clone was seen more than once but under ten times. This sequence joins TRBV2 and TRBJ2-7; D possibly corresponds to TRBD2 (5 bases). CDR1 is SNHLY, CDR2 FYNNEI, per germline. V was pared by 8 bases and J by 1 base, with 12 bases between. The CDR3 is 13 residues long. CDR3 DNA: TGTGCCAGCGCGCGGGTCTTTTCCTACGAGCAGTACTTC. It yields the protein CASARVFSYEQYF.

The chain combines TRBV30 with TRBJ1-2; weak D call: TRBD1 (5 bases). The CDR3 length is 13 residues. CDR1 and CDR2 from the germline V gene are GTSNPN and SVGIG (reference sequence). Trimming stripped 5 bases from V and 0 bases from J, with 10 bases between. The CDR3 sequence: CAWGEGPNYGYTF. CDR3 nucleotides: TGTGCCTGGGGAGAGGGGCCTAACTATGGCTACACCTTC.

CDR3 in DNA: TGTGCCAGCAGCCCAAGGACTAGCTACAATGAGCAGTTCTTC. This gives the protein CASSPRTSYNEQFF. The chain has TRBV7-9 and TRBJ2-1; 7 bases are a match to TRBD2. This CDR3 region has 14 residues. V trimming: 5 bases; J trimming: 3 bases; junction bases outside the gene matches: 4. The germline CDR1 and CDR2 sequences are SEHNR and FQNEAQ (reference sequence).

The rearrangement uses TRBV19 and TRBJ2-7; D gene ambiguous. Trimming shortened V by 5 bases and J by 3 bases, and 2 bases separated the two germline ends. CDR1 LNHDA and CDR2 SQIVND come from the germline V gene (reference sequence). The CDR3 length is 10 residues. CDR3 sequence: CASSHYEQYF. CDR3 DNA: TGTGCCAGTAGTCACTACGAGCAGTACTTC.

The chain uses TRBV19 and TRBJ1-5; TRBD1 agrees at 8 bases. CDR3 length: 16 amino acids. In germline, CDR1 is LNHDA, CDR2 SQIVND (reference sequence). Losses at the gene ends were 0 bases for V and 1 base for J; bases not matched to a gene: 2. The CDR3 loop reads CASSIERQGSNQPQHF. For the CDR3, the DNA is TGTGCCAGTAGTATAGAGCGACAGGGGAGCAATCAGCCCCAGCATTTT.

The chain joins TRBV6-5 to TRBJ2-3, with D possibly TRBD2 on 5 matching bases. V lost 6 bases and J 13 bases, leaving 14 bases between the germline ends. In germline, CDR1 is MNHEY, CDR2 SVGAGI. This CDR3 is built from 11 residues. The CDR3 bases are TGTGCCAGCAGCAAATCCGGGATCGAGTATTTT. Translating it yields CASSKSGIEYF.

V and J are TRBV28 and TRBJ2-1; D remains unclear. V shed 6 bases and J shed 4 bases, with 19 bases lying between them. The CDR3 is 16 residues long. Germline CDR1 and CDR2: MDHEN and SYDVKM. The CDR3 is CASSSLDSSSYNEQFF. In nucleotides, the CDR3 is TGTGCCAGCAGCTCTCTTGACTCCTCCTCGTACAATGAGCAGTTCTTC.

The chain employs TRBV28 and TRBJ1-3; possibly TRBD1 for D (6 bases). Per germline, CDR1 MDHEN and CDR2 SYDVKM. Trimming removed 7 bases at V and 0 bases at J, with 16 bases between. The CDR3 extends over 16 amino acids. Here the CDR3 reads CASTSGGPNSGNTIYF. CDR3 coding DNA: TGTGCCAGCACCTCCGGGGGGCCAAACTCTGGAAACACCATATATTTT.

This clone has only one observation. The J gene is TRBJ2-3, the V gene TRBV19; D call uncertain. Germline-derived CDR1 and CDR2 are LNHDA and SQIVND (reference sequence). There are 14 residues in the CDR3. Trimming left V 3 bases short and J 0 bases short, with 7 bases between. The CDR3 bases are TGTGCCAGTAGTATGCGGTCTAGCACAGATACGCAGTATTTT. Encoded protein: CASSMRSSTDTQYF.

The V call is TRBV28, the J call TRBJ1-1, with 8 bases lining up with TRBD1. Germline loops: CDR1 MDHEN, CDR2 SYDVKM. The CDR3 is 15 amino acids. The junction had 8 bases not matched to a gene; V was cut back by 4 bases and J by 4 bases. In DNA, the CDR3 is TGTGCCAGCAGTTATCGGACAGGGAAGTCCACTGAAGCTTTCTTT. Its protein product is CASSYRTGKSTEAFF.

The gene calls are TRBV5-1 and TRBJ1-2; 10 nucleotides agree with TRBD1. V was pared by 3 bases and J by 3 bases, with 2 bases of the junction left unmatched. The CDR3 is 14 amino acids. The germline gives CDR1 SGHRS, CDR2 YFSETQ. The CDR3 reads CASSWDRGDYGYTF. In nucleotides, the CDR3 is TGCGCCAGCAGCTGGGACAGGGGAGACTATGGCTACACCTTC.